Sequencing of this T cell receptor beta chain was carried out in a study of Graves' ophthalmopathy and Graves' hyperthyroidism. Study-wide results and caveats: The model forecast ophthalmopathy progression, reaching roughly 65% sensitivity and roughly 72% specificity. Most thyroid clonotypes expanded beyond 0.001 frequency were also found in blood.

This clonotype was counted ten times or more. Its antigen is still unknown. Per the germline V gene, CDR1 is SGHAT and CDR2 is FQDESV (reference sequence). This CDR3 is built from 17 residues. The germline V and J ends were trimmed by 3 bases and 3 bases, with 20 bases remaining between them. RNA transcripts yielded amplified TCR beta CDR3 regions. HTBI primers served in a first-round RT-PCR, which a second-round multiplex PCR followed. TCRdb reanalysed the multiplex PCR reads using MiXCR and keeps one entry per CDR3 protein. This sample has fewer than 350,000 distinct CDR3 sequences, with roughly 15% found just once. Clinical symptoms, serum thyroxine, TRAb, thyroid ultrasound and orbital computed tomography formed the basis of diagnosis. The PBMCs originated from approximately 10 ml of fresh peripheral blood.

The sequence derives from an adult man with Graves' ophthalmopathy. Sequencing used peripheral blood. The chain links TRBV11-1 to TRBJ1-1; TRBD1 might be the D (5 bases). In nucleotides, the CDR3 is TGTGCCAGCAGCTTTGGAGGGGCGGAGGCTTTGGACACTGAAGCTTTCTTT. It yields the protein CASSFGGAEALDTEAFF.